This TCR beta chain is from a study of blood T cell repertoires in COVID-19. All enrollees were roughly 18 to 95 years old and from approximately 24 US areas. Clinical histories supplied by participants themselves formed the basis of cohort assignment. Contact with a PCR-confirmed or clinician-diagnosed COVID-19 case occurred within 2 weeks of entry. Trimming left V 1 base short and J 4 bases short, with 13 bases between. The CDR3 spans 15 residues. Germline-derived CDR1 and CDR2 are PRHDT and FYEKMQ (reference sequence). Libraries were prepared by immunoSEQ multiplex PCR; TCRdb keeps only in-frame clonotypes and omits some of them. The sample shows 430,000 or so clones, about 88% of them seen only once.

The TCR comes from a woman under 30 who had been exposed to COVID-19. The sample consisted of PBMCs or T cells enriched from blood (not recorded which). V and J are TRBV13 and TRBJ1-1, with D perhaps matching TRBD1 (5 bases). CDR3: CASSLATGFTTEAFF. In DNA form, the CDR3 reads TGTGCCAGCAGCTTAGCAACAGGTTTCACCACTGAAGCTTTCTTT.